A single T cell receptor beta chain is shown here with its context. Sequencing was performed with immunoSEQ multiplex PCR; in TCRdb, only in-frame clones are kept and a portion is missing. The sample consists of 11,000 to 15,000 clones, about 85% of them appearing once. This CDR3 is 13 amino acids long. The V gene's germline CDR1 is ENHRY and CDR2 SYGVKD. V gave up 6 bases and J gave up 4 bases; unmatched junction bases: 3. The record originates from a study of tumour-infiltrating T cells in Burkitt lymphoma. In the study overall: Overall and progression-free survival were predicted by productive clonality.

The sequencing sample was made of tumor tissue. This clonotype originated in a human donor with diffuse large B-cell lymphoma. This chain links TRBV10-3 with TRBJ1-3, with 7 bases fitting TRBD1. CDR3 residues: CAIRDRSGNTIYF. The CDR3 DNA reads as TGTGCCATCAGGGACAGGTCCGGAAACACCATATATTTT.